A single sample gave rise to the 4 T cell receptor beta chains below, sequenced in a study of T cell responses to AZD1222 COVID-19 vaccine. Clones were sequenced by immunoSEQ multiplex PCR, and TCRdb holds only the in-frame ones, with some missing. The sample has more than 85,000 clones, roughly nine tenths seen once; the top ten hold over 35%. Source: peripheral blood, taken 28 days after the second AZD1222 dose. The receptors were sampled from an adult who received the AZD1222 COVID-19 vaccine.

The rearrangement links TRBV5-1 to TRBJ2-1, with TRBD1 matching 7 bases. V shed 0 bases and J 4 bases; nucleotides not matched to a gene: 4. Germline CDR1 reads SGHRS; CDR2 reads YFSETQ. The CDR3 is made up of 15 amino acids. The CDR3 DNA sequence: TGCGCCAGCAGCTTGGCGGGACAGAGTTACAATGAGCAGTTCTTC. As protein: CASSLAGQSYNEQFF.

The V call is TRBV6-5, the J call TRBJ1-4; no clear D gene. Looked up from germline, CDR1 is MNHEY and CDR2 is SVGAGI. This CDR3 comprises 14 residues. The V gene lost 6 bases and the J gene lost 8 bases, with 16 bases spanning the gap. The CDR3, as DNA: TGTGCCAGCAGGGGCCAAGGGTTTGGGGAAAAACTGTTTTTT. This translates into CASRGQGFGEKLFF.

This clone occurred a few times. CDR3 nucleotide sequence: TGTGCCAGCAGCTTAGAAGGACAGGGGAAAATCTATGGCTACACCTTC. It yields the protein CASSLEGQGKIYGYTF. V gene TRBV7-6 combines with J gene TRBJ1-2; 9 bases are shared with TRBD1. V lost 1 base and J lost 4; bases outside the gene matches: 7. The length of the CDR3 is 16 residues. Per germline, CDR1 SGHVS and CDR2 FNYEAQ.

The J gene is TRBJ2-7, the V gene TRBV7-2; tentative D call: TRBD1 (7 bases). CDR3 size: 14 residues. The germline V gene encodes CDR1 SGHTA and CDR2 FQGNSA. Trimming shortened V by 3 bases and J by 6 bases, and 15 bases separated the two germline ends. CDR3 in DNA: TGTGCCAGCAGCTTGCAGGGGGAGGTAGGCGAGCAGTACTTC. This gives the protein CASSLQGEVGEQYF.